The next 27 T cell receptor beta chains were all read from a single sample in a study of blood T cell repertoires in COVID-19. Here immunoSEQ multiplex PCR was the method, and the copy in TCRdb shows in-frame clones only, minus some. The sample holds more than 95,000 clones, approximately 85% seen once. The sequenced sample was peripheral blood. The receptors stem from a man under 40 with COVID-19, enrolled during active disease.

The rearrangement links TRBV5-1 to TRBJ2-3, with TRBD1 as a possible D gene (5 bases). The CDR3 spans 16 residues. Germline V gene lookup returns CDR1 SGHRS and CDR2 YFSETQ. V was trimmed by 0 bases and J by 2 bases, leaving 13 bases between them. CDR3 bases: TGCGCCAGCAGCTTGGGTTCTTTGGGGCCCACAGATACGCAGTATTTT. It is translated as CASSLGSLGPTDTQYF.

This clone has at least ten counts. The V and J genes are TRBV20-1 and TRBJ2-7; D unclear. The CDR3 runs 12 residues. V was shortened by 3 bases and J by 4 bases, with 10 bases between the two germline ends. Per the germline V gene, CDR1 is DFQATT and CDR2 is SNEGSKA (reference sequence). The CDR3: CSASHTEYEQYF. In nucleotides, the CDR3 is TGCAGTGCTAGTCATACGGAGTACGAGCAGTACTTC.

This chain uses TRBV9 with TRBJ2-3, with 7 bases matching TRBD2. The trim removed 4 bases at V and 3 bases at J, leaving 8 bases unmatched. The germline V gene has CDR1 SGDLS and CDR2 YYNGEE. CDR3 size: 15 residues. CDR3 protein: CASSPGTMLTDTQYF. The CDR3 nucleotides read TGTGCCAGCAGCCCGGGGACTATGTTGACAGATACGCAGTATTTT.

This chain links TRBV2 with TRBJ1-4; D remains unclear. CDR1 SNHLY and CDR2 FYNNEI come from the germline V gene. V lost 7 bases and J lost 7, with 13 bases in between. There are 13 residues in the CDR3. DNA for the CDR3: TGTGCCAGCACCCCAAGATACAGTGAAAAACTGTTTTTT. Translation: CASTPRYSEKLFF. Using reference TRBV2 and TRBJ1-4 for the parts outside the CDR3, the full variable domain is EPEVTQTPSHQVTQMGQEVILRCVPISNHLYFYWYRQILGQKVEFLVSFYNNEISEKSEIFDDQFSVERPDGSNFTLKIRSTKLEDSAMYFCASTPRYSEKLFFGSGTQLSVL.

This chain links TRBV27 with TRBJ1-1; D remains ambiguous. The CDR3 is 14 residues long. Between the trimmed V and J ends, which lost 2 bases and 1 base, there was a span of 8 bases. Germline assignment: CDR1 MNHEY and CDR2 SMNVEV (reference sequence). CDR3 sequence (DNA): TGTGCCAGCAGTTTAAGGAGGGCGAACACTGAAGCTTTCTTT. Its translation is CASSLRRANTEAFF.

This rearrangement joins TRBV7-3 to TRBJ1-1; D uncertain. The CDR3 covers 15 residues. Trimming shortened V by 5 bases and J by 1 base, and 14 bases separated the two germline ends. In germline, CDR1 is SGHTA, CDR2 FQGTGA. The CDR3 loop is CASSPSGVRNTEAFF. The CDR3 DNA is TGTGCCAGCAGCCCCTCCGGGGTAAGGAACACTGAAGCTTTCTTT.

This chain joins TRBV2 and TRBJ2-5, with 8 bases that match TRBD1. Germline CDR1 reads SNHLY; CDR2 reads FYNNEI. V trimming: 2 bases; J trimming: 2 bases; junction bases outside the gene matches: 13. The CDR3 covers 18 residues. The CDR3 DNA reads TGTGCCAGCAGTGAACGTTCGGGGACAGGCATTATTCAAGAGACCCAGTACTTC. Its protein product is CASSERSGTGIIQETQYF.

The chain employs TRBV5-1 and TRBJ2-7; D is unresolved. Germline loops: CDR1 SGHRS, CDR2 YFSETQ. This CDR3 contains 14 residues. V lost 0 bases and J 7 bases, leaving 14 bases between the germline ends. CDR3 residues: CASSLGVWAGEQYF. CDR3 nucleotide sequence: TGCGCCAGCAGCTTGGGGGTCTGGGCTGGGGAGCAGTACTTC. Together with reference TRBV5-1 and TRBJ2-7, the CDR3 gives the full variable domain: KAGVTQTPRYLIKTRGQQVTLSCSPISGHRSVSWYQQTPGQGLQFLFEYFSETQRNKGNFPGRFSGRQFSNSRSEMNVSTLELGDSALYLCASSLGVWAGEQYFGPGTRLTVT.

This rearrangement joins TRBV4-1 to TRBJ2-1; TRBD1 agrees at 9 bases. The CDR3 extends over 15 amino acids. CDR1 is MGHRA and CDR2 is YSYEKL in the germline V gene. V gave up 1 base and J gave up 8 bases; unmatched junction bases: 6. The CDR3 DNA reads as TGCGCCAGCAGCCAAGGGCGGGGGACAGGGCATGAGCAGTTCTTC. It encodes CASSQGRGTGHEQFF.

The V and J genes are TRBV11-3 and TRBJ1-4; 7 nucleotides line up with TRBD1. After removal of 1 base from V and 2 bases from J, the junction contained 1 base not matched to a gene. This CDR3 is 15 amino acids long. Germline V gives CDR1 SGHNT, CDR2 YENEEA. CDR3 amino acids: CASSLGGQTNEKLFF. The CDR3 nucleotides are TGTGCCAGCAGCTTAGGGGGACAGACTAATGAAAAACTGTTTTTT.

In its sample, this clone was seen a few times. The chain is built from TRBV6-8 and TRBJ1-4; TRBD1 matches at 11 bases. J was trimmed by 11 bases and V by 6 bases; bases with no gene match: 8. Germline-derived CDR1 and CDR2 are MNHGY and SAAAGT. CDR3 size: 14 residues. The CDR3 sequence is CASSGDRGKLKLFF. The CDR3 bases are TGTGCCAGCAGCGGGGACAGGGGGAAGTTGAAACTGTTTTTT.

This chain joins TRBV5-6 and TRBJ1-1; D gene uncertain. With 2 bases removed from V and 1 base from J, the gap between germline ends came to 12 bases. The CDR3 is 15 amino acids. Looked up from germline, CDR1 is SGHDT and CDR2 is YYEEEE. This chain's CDR3 is CASSFLRLRNTEAFF. The CDR3 coding sequence is TGTGCCAGCAGCTTCCTCCGACTCCGGAACACTGAAGCTTTCTTT.

The chain has TRBV5-8 and TRBJ1-1; TRBD1 might be the D (6 bases). Germline CDR1 SGHTS, CDR2 YDEGEE. Trimming removed 5 bases from V and 4 bases from J, with 15 bases in between. The CDR3 has 14 amino acids. The CDR3 region is CASRGQLVGTEAFF. In nucleotides, the CDR3 is TGTGCCAGCAGAGGACAGTTGGTTGGCACTGAAGCTTTCTTT.

This clone came up a few times. CDR3 amino acids: CASSLRYNQPQHF. The CDR3 DNA is TGTGCCAGTAGTCTCAGGTACAATCAGCCCCAGCATTTT. The rearrangement uses TRBV19 and TRBJ1-5; D call uncertain. Trimming cost V 5 bases and J 3 bases, with 8 bases left between them. CDR1 is LNHDA, CDR2 SQIVND, per germline (reference sequence). CDR3 size: 13 residues.

V usage is TRBV19 and J usage is TRBJ1-2; D possibly corresponds to TRBD1 (6 bases). Trimming stripped 5 bases from V and 0 bases from J, with 13 bases between. This CDR3 has 15 amino acids. Germline V CDR1 and CDR2: LNHDA, SQIVND (reference sequence). The CDR3 DNA reads as TGTGCCAGTAGTCCTTGGACAGCCTCTAACTATGGCTACACCTTC. Protein: CASSPWTASNYGYTF.

The chain links TRBV5-1 to TRBJ2-1, with 8 bases lining up with TRBD2. Germline CDR1 reads SGHRS; CDR2 reads YFSETQ. This CDR3 is 15 amino acids long. Trimming took 2 bases from V and 6 from J; bases not matched to a gene: 7. The CDR3 loop reads CASSFNVGGANEQFF. The CDR3 DNA sequence: TGCGCCAGCAGCTTCAACGTCGGGGGGGCCAATGAGCAGTTCTTC.

The rearrangement joins TRBV28 to TRBJ1-1, with D possibly being TRBD1 (5 bases). The V gene lost 2 bases and the J gene lost 1 base, with 14 bases spanning the gap. The CDR3 runs to 16 residues. Per germline, CDR1 MDHEN and CDR2 SYDVKM. The CDR3 loop reads CASSLMGSGGNTEAFF. The CDR3 region has the DNA TGTGCCAGCAGTTTAATGGGGTCGGGGGGGAACACTGAAGCTTTCTTT.

The rearrangement uses TRBV4-1 and TRBJ1-2, with 9 bases fitting TRBD1. Germline CDR1 and CDR2: MGHRA and YSYEKL. J gave up 6 bases and V 4 bases, and 15 bases lay outside the gene matches. The CDR3 consists of 17 residues. CDR3 DNA sequence: TGCGCCAGCAGCCCAAATGTACAGGGGGCGCTGGTGGATGGCTACACCTTC. Its protein is CASSPNVQGALVDGYTF.

The chain has TRBV5-6 and TRBJ2-3; unclear D gene. The CDR3 runs 14 residues. V was clipped by 0 bases and J by 5 bases, with 10 bases between them. Per germline, CDR1 SGHDT and CDR2 YYEEEE. CDR3 bases: TGTGCCAGCAGCTTGGTCCAAAGAGGAGATACGCAGTATTTT. Protein sequence: CASSLVQRGDTQYF.

The J gene is TRBJ1-2, the V gene TRBV6-5, with 10 bases identical to TRBD1. This CDR3 contains 15 residues. V trimming: 5 bases; J trimming: 6 bases; junction bases outside the gene matches: 9. Germline lookup yields CDR1 MNHEY and CDR2 SVGAGI. This CDR3 reads CASSPDRGFRNGYTF. The CDR3 DNA sequence: TGTGCCAGCAGTCCGGACAGGGGGTTTCGTAATGGCTACACCTTC.

This chain connects TRBV6-1 to TRBJ1-2, with 7 bases that match TRBD1. Germline CDR1 MNHNS, CDR2 SASEGT. CDR3 size: 15 residues. The V segment lost 1 base and the J segment 4 bases; nucleotides outside the gene matches: 6. CDR3 nucleotides: TGTGCCAGCAGTGAAGACCCGACAGGGACCTATGGCTACACCTTC. Its protein is CASSEDPTGTYGYTF.

The chain recombines TRBV6-5 with TRBJ1-1, with D hard to call. Looked up from germline, CDR1 is MNHEY and CDR2 is SVGAGI. Trimming took 3 bases from V and 5 from J, leaving 13 bases between them. This CDR3 region has 14 residues. The CDR3 protein is CASSYISGKTEAFF. The DNA for the CDR3 is TGTGCCAGCAGTTATATTTCCGGGAAAACTGAAGCTTTCTTT.

This chain connects TRBV21-1 to TRBJ2-6; the table's D call TRBD1 went unverified against the DNA. TRBV21-1 is assigned pseudogene status. There are 17 residues in the CDR3. CDR3 amino acids: CASSTQGDDSGANVLTF. CDR3 sequence (DNA): TGTGCCAGCAGCACCCAGGGGGATGATTCTGGGGCCAACGTCCTGACTTTC.

V and J are TRBV7-9 and TRBJ2-2; D gene unclear. Germline CDR1 SEHNR, CDR2 FQNEAQ (reference sequence). V was trimmed by 3 bases and J by 5 bases, leaving 4 bases between them. This CDR3 is 12 amino acids long. The CDR3, as DNA: TGTGCCAGCAGCTTTACTACCGGGGAGCTGTTTTTT. Translating gives CASSFTTGELFF.

The V call is TRBV3-1 (or the pseudogene TRBV3-2), the J call TRBJ2-3; weak D call: TRBD1 (5 bases). The germline V and J ends were trimmed by 4 bases and 0 bases, with 20 bases remaining between them. The germline V gene has CDR1 LGHDT and CDR2 YNNKEL (reference sequence). This CDR3 has 18 residues. The CDR3 sequence is CASSRNQGRASSTDTQYF. CDR3 nucleotide sequence: TGTGCCAGCAGCCGAAACCAGGGAAGGGCTTCTAGCACAGATACGCAGTATTTT.

The rearrangement links TRBV7-2 to TRBJ2-1; 10 bases line up with TRBD2. V lost 10 bases to trimming and J lost 2 bases; unmatched junction nucleotides: 17. The germline V gene has CDR1 SGHTA and CDR2 FQGNSA. The CDR3 is 18 residues long. CDR3 region: CATKKAGGPKRPYNEQFF. For the CDR3, the DNA is TGTGCCACCAAAAAAGCGGGGGGGCCCAAGCGACCCTACAATGAGCAGTTCTTC.

The rearrangement uses TRBV12-3 or TRBV12-4 and TRBJ1-5, with 8 positions matching TRBD1. This CDR3 has 13 residues. V lost 3 bases, J lost 7 bases, and 2 bases stayed unmatched. CDR3 in DNA: TGTGCCAGCAGTTTCAGGGGGCGACAGCCCCAGCATTTT. Amino acids: CASSFRGRQPQHF.